The 8 T cell receptor beta chains given below trace back to one sample, sequenced in a study of post-analysis software for immune sequencing data. Study-wide points: The five TRBV segments detected at higher frequency in patients than in controls included TRBV5-6, TRBV5-1 and TRBV20-1.

These receptors are not linked to any known antigen. Included in the TCR beta cDNA libraries were unique molecular identifiers. Each CDR3 protein is one row after TCRdb ran MiXCR on the PCR reads. The table records about 770,000 distinct CDR3 sequences, about 43% of them present only once. The source material was blood. These receptors were obtained from a girl between 10 and 17 years old with multiple sclerosis.

This chain connects TRBV30 to TRBJ2-5; D is ambiguous. Trimming cost V 0 bases and J 1 base, with 15 bases left between them. Looked up from germline, CDR1 is GTSNPN and CDR2 is SVGIG (reference sequence). The CDR3 is 16 amino acids. The CDR3 protein is CAWSVGRTDLQETQYF. The CDR3 DNA is TGTGCCTGGAGTGTGGGCAGAACGGACCTCCAAGAGACCCAGTACTTC.

This clonotype came up a few times. This rearrangement joins TRBV15 to TRBJ2-1; 7 nucleotides agree with TRBD2. The germline CDR1 and CDR2 sequences are LNHNV and YYDKDF (reference sequence). The CDR3 sequence is 13 residues long. V lost 0 bases, J lost 12 bases, and 5 bases stayed unmatched. The CDR3 nucleotides read TGTGCCACCAGCAGAGATATGGGGGGGACGCAGTTCTTC. This encodes CATSRDMGGTQFF.

This clonotype occurred a few times. The V gene is TRBV4-1, the J gene TRBJ2-7; 10 bases match TRBD2. Per germline, CDR1 MGHRA and CDR2 YSYEKL. The V and J ends lost 0 bases and 0 bases, in that order; junction bases with no gene match: 8. This CDR3 is built from 18 residues. CDR3 sequence: CASSQDPLAGAVSYEQYF. DNA for the CDR3: TGCGCCAGCAGCCAAGATCCCCTAGCGGGAGCGGTCTCCTACGAGCAGTACTTC.

This chain uses TRBV12-3 or TRBV12-4 with TRBJ1-2; 7 nucleotides agree with TRBD1. The V segment lost 7 bases and the J segment 0 bases; nucleotides outside the gene matches: 8. This CDR3 has 15 residues. CDR3 region: CASKGTAQANYGYTF. CDR3 in DNA: TGTGCCAGCAAAGGGACAGCGCAAGCTAACTATGGCTACACCTTC.

The chain uses TRBV7-3 and TRBJ2-7; 10 nucleotides line up with TRBD1. The CDR3 is made up of 15 amino acids. With V trimmed by 5 bases and J by 6 bases, 10 bases remained unmatched. Germline CDR1 is SGHTA and CDR2 is FQGTGA. In nucleotides, the CDR3 is TGTGCCAGCAGCCGAGAGGGACAGGGGAGAAGCGAGCAGTACTTC. Translation gives CASSREGQGRSEQYF.

The chain carries TRBV7-6 and TRBJ2-5, with 7 nucleotides matching TRBD2. This CDR3 region has 17 residues. Germline V gene sequence: CDR1 SGHVS, CDR2 FNYEAQ. Germline trimming cut 6 bases from V and 2 bases from J; bases unmatched to any gene: 15. The CDR3 region has the DNA TGTGCCAGCAGAAAGGTGGCTAGCGGTTACACACAAGAGACCCAGTACTTC. Translating gives CASRKVASGYTQETQYF.

The rearrangement links TRBV15 to TRBJ1-2; no clear D gene. The CDR3 is made up of 12 amino acids. The V end was cut by 0 bases, the J end by 5 bases, with 4 bases between. CDR1 is LNHNV, CDR2 YYDKDF, per germline (reference sequence). CDR3 nucleotide sequence: TGTGCCACCAGCAGAGATTCTTATGGCTACACCTTC. As protein: CATSRDSYGYTF.

This clonotype was recorded a few times. The chain recombines TRBV20-1 with TRBJ2-7; the D is unclear. The germline gives CDR1 DFQATT, CDR2 SNEGSKA (reference sequence). This CDR3 region has 13 residues. V lost 5 bases to trimming and J lost 0 bases, with 11 bases between them. The CDR3 sequence is CSAHSGPSYEQYF. The CDR3 DNA follows: TGCAGTGCTCACTCCGGCCCCTCCTACGAGCAGTACTTC.